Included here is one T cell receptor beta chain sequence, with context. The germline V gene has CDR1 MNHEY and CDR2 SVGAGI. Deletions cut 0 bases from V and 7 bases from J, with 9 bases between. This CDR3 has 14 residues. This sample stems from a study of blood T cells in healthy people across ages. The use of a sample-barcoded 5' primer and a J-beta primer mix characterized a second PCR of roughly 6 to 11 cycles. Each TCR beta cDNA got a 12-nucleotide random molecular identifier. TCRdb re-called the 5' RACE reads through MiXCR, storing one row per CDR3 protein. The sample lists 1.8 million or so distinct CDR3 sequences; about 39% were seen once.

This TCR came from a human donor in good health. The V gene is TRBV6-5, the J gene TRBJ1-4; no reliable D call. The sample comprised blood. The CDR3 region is CASSYSALGEKLFF. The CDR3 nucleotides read TGTGCCAGCAGTTACTCAGCGCTCGGTGAAAAACTGTTTTTT.